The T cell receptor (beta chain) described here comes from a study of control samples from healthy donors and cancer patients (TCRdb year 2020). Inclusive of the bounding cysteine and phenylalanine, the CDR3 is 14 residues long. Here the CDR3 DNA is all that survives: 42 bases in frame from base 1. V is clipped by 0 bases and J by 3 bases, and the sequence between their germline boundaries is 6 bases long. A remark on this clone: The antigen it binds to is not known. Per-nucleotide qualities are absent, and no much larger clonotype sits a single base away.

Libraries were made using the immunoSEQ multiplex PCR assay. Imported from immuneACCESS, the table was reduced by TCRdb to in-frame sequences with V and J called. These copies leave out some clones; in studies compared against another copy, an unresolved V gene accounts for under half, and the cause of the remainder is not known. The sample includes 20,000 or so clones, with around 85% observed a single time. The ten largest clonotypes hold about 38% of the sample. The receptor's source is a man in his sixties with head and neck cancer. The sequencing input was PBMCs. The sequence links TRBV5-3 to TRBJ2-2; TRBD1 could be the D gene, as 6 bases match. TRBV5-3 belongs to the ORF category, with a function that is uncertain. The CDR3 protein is CARSLDRDTGELFF. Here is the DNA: TGTGCCAGAAGCTTGGACAGGGACACCGGGGAGCTGTTTTTT.